This T cell receptor beta chain was recorded in a study of T cell responses to AZD1222 COVID-19 vaccine. Study-level findings and limits: The donor group comprised mostly white British people and more females; the analysis possibly underestimated clonal diversity. The study sampled repertoires only after the peak T cell response.

Second doses that came at about 4 or about 12 weeks were put together. The J segment lost 9 bases and the V segment lost 7 bases, leaving 9 bases of the junction unmatched. The CDR3 is 13 amino acids. In germline, CDR1 is MDHEN, CDR2 SYDVKM. This table comes from immunoSEQ multiplex PCR, and its TCRdb copy is limited to in-frame clones, with some not included. Of roughly 120,000 clones in the sample, approximately 90% were seen once. Concerning this clone itself: What it recognizes is unknown.

Sequencing was performed on peripheral blood, taken 28 days after the second AZD1222 dose. The chain uses TRBV28 and TRBJ2-1; 7 bases agree with TRBD2. This receptor was taken from an adult who received the AZD1222 COVID-19 vaccine. In DNA form, the CDR3 reads TGTGCCAGCACTCAACCTGCGGGGGTTGAGCAGTTCTTC. Protein: CASTQPAGVEQFF.